The 8 T cell receptor beta chains below were found in one sample sequenced in a study of OX40 agonist ivuxolimab in advanced cancers. The method was immunoSEQ multiplex PCR; TCRdb's version includes in-frame clones alone and lacks a portion of them. The top ten hold roughly 7% of the sample, which has more than 35,000 clones, 65% to 85% seen once. The sequencing here drew on CD4+ or CD8+ T cells sorted from blood, taken in a trial of the OX40 agonist ivuxolimab. These receptors came from an adult with an advanced solid tumor such as melanoma, head and neck, liver or kidney cancer.

V gene TRBV11-2 combines with J gene TRBJ2-4, with unresolved D. The V end lost 5 bases, the J end lost 7 bases, and 12 bases lay between the germline ends. The germline V gene encodes CDR1 SGHAT and CDR2 FQNNGV. This CDR3 is 13 amino acids long. In DNA form, the CDR3 reads TGTGCCAGCAGCCAAGGAGCAAACAACATTCAGTACTTC. Its translation: CASSQGANNIQYF.

This clone was picked up one time. The chain links TRBV7-2 to TRBJ2-2, with a tentative D call TRBD1 (6 bases). Looked up from germline, CDR1 is SGHTA and CDR2 is FQGNSA. The CDR3 is 16 residues long. Trimming left V 5 bases short and J 6 bases short, with 19 bases between. The CDR3 is CASSDRQTGFAGELFF. For the CDR3, the DNA is TGTGCCAGCAGCGATCGACAAACAGGGTTCGCCGGGGAGCTGTTTTTT. Full variable domain (missing parts from reference TRBV7-2 and TRBJ2-2): GAGVSQSPSNKVTEKGKDVELRCDPISGHTALYWYRQSLGQGLEFLIYFQGNSAPDKSGLPSDRFSAERTGGSVSTLTIQRTQQEDSAVYLCASSDRQTGFAGELFFGEGSRLTVL.

The chain has TRBV5-1 and TRBJ2-6; 7 nucleotides match TRBD1. Germline CDR1 and CDR2: SGHRS and YFSETQ. V was pared by 0 bases and J by 2 bases, with 2 bases of the junction left unmatched. The CDR3 loop spans 16 amino acids. The CDR3 is CASSLGQGAGANVLTF. The CDR3 DNA follows: TGCGCCAGCAGCTTGGGACAGGGTGCTGGGGCCAACGTCCTGACTTTC.

This clone was observed once. V and J are TRBV30 and TRBJ2-5; 11 nucleotides align to TRBD2. In germline, CDR1 is GTSNPN, CDR2 SVGIG (reference sequence). V gave up 3 bases and J gave up 7 bases; unmatched junction bases: 7. CDR3 length equals 14 residues. CDR3: CAWRLAGGTGTQYF. The CDR3 DNA sequence: TGTGCCTGGAGGTTAGCGGGAGGGACAGGGACCCAGTACTTC.

The V gene is TRBV6-5, the J gene TRBJ2-3, with 10 bases lining up with TRBD2. Germline-derived CDR1 and CDR2 are MNHEY and SVGAGI. The V segment lost 5 bases and the J segment 0 bases; nucleotides outside the gene matches: 2. The CDR3 sequence is 15 residues long. CDR3 amino acids: CASSRAGGSTDTQYF. As DNA, the CDR3 is TGTGCCAGCAGTAGAGCGGGAGGGAGCACAGATACGCAGTATTTT.

The chain employs TRBV28 and TRBJ2-7, with 7 positions matching TRBD1. The CDR3 runs 15 residues. CDR1 and CDR2 (germline): MDHEN, SYDVKM. J was trimmed by 4 bases and V by 4 bases; bases with no gene match: 10. CDR3 DNA: TGTGCCAGCAGTTCTCAACAGGGGCGAGCGTACGAGCAGTACTTC. Protein sequence: CASSSQQGRAYEQYF.

The chain recombines TRBV5-6 with TRBJ2-3; 10 positions agree with TRBD2. The CDR3 spans 15 residues. The junction had 3 bases not matched to a gene; V was cut back by 4 bases and J by 1 base. CDR1 is SGHDT and CDR2 is YYEEEE in the germline V gene. CDR3 DNA sequence: TGTGCCAGCAGCCGCCTAGCGGGAGGCACAGATACGCAGTATTTT. It codes for CASSRLAGGTDTQYF.

This chain links TRBV7-8 with TRBJ2-5, with 7 bases lining up with TRBD2. The last part of the DNA fits TRBJ2-7 better; the J call may be wrong. Looked up from germline, CDR1 is SGHVS and CDR2 is FQNEAQ. The CDR3 covers 16 residues. CDR3 sequence: CASSSPSDPGGYEQYF. The CDR3 DNA sequence: TGTGCCAGCAGCTCCCCCTCGGACCCGGGGGGCTACGAGCAGTACTTC.